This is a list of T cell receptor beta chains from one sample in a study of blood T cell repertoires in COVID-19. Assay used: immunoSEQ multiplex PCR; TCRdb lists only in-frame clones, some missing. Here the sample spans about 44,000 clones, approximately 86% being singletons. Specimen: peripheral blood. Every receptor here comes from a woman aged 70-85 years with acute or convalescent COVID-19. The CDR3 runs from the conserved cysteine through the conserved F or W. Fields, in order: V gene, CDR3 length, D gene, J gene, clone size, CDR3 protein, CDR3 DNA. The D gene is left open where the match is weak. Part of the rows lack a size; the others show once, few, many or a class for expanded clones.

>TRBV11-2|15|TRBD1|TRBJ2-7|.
CASSARDRVPYEQYF
TGTGCCAGCAGCGCCCGGGACAGGGTGCCCTACGAGCAGTACTTC
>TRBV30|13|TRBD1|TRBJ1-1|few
CAWRDTGTGSTFF
TGTGCCTGGAGGGACACCGGGACAGGGTCAACTTTCTTT
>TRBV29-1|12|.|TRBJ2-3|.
CSVAHREDTQYF
TGCAGCGTCGCCCACAGGGAGGATACGCAGTATTTT
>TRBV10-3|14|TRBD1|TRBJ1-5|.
CAISPGQGAKPQHF
TGTGCCATCAGCCCGGGACAGGGGGCGAAGCCCCAGCATTTT
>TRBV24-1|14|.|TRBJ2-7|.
CATSEAGSRNEQYF
TGTGCCACCAGTGAAGCCGGTTCGAGGAACGAGCAGTACTTC
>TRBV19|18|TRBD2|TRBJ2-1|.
CASSTQRTSGRAWNEQFF
TGTGCCAGTAGTACCCAACGGACTAGCGGGAGGGCCTGGAATGAGCAGTTCTTC
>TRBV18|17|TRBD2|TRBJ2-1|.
CASSPTRTSVQLYEQFF
TGTGCCAGCTCACCGACCCGGACTAGCGTACAGCTATATGAGCAGTTCTTC
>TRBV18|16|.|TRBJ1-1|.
CASSENRIGGDTEAFF
TGTGCCAGCTCCGAGAACCGAATTGGGGGCGACACTGAAGCTTTCTTT
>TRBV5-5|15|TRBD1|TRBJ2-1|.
CASSLGGTEYNEQFF
TGTGCCAGCAGCTTGGGTGGGACAGAGTACAATGAGCAGTTCTTC
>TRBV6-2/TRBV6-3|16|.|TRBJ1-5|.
CASSYLQARSDQPQHF
TGTGCCAGCAGTTACCTGCAGGCTCGTTCCGATCAGCCCCAGCATTTT
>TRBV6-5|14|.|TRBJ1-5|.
CASSYRGSYQPQHF
TGTGCCAGCAGTTACAGGGGTTCTTATCAGCCCCAGCATTTT
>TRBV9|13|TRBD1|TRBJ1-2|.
CASSPGQDRGYTF
TGTGCCAGCAGCCCTGGACAGGACAGAGGCTACACCTTC